This entry lists 3 T cell receptor beta chains sequenced from one sample in a study of cytomegalovirus exposure and HLA in healthy donors. Sequencing was performed with immunoSEQ multiplex PCR; in TCRdb, only in-frame clones are kept and a portion is missing. The repertoire has 150,000 to 200,000 clones, 85% of them found once; the top ten carry more than 15%. The sequenced material came from PBMCs. All receptors derive from a man between 18 and 29 years old in good health and CMV-seropositive.

The rearrangement links TRBV4-1 to TRBJ2-7; 8 nucleotides align to TRBD1. Germline loops: CDR1 MGHRA, CDR2 YSYEKL. The trim removed 1 base at V and 0 bases at J, leaving 5 bases unmatched. The CDR3 runs 16 residues. CDR3 nucleotide sequence: TGCGCCAGCAGCCAAGGACAGGGGTCTTACTCCTACGAGCAGTACTTC. Amino acid sequence: CASSQGQGSYSYEQYF.

V and J are TRBV2 and TRBJ2-7; 8 nucleotides agree with TRBD2. The CDR3 sequence is 18 residues long. V was clipped by 4 bases and J by 3 bases; unmatched bases: 17. Germline V lookup: CDR1 SNHLY, CDR2 FYNNEI. CDR3 region: CASSGARFSGRAHYEQYF. The CDR3 region has the DNA TGTGCCAGCAGTGGCGCCCGCTTCAGCGGGAGAGCCCACTACGAGCAGTACTTC.

The chain uses TRBV5-1 and TRBJ1-1; 9 nucleotides line up with TRBD1. V was clipped by 2 bases and J by 5 bases; unmatched bases: 4. CDR1 is SGHRS and CDR2 is YFSETQ in the germline V gene. The CDR3 totals 14 residues. DNA for the CDR3: TGCGCCAGCAGCTTAGGACAGGGGATGACTGAAGCTTTCTTT. Translation: CASSLGQGMTEAFF. The full variable domain, rest sourced from reference TRBV5-1 and TRBJ1-1, is KAGVTQTPRYLIKTRGQQVTLSCSPISGHRSVSWYQQTPGQGLQFLFEYFSETQRNKGNFPGRFSGRQFSNSRSEMNVSTLELGDSALYLCASSLGQGMTEAFFGQGTRLTVV.